A selection of T cell receptor beta chains follows, all from one sample in a study of blood T cell repertoires in COVID-19. Measured with immunoSEQ multiplex PCR; TCRdb has only the in-frame clones, and not every one. Among about 250,000 clones listed, approximately 92% were seen once. Sequencing was carried out using PBMCs or T cells enriched from blood (not recorded which). The receptors were gathered from a woman aged 18-29 years who had recovered from COVID-19. The CDR3 runs from the conserved cysteine through the conserved F or W. The D gene is left open where the match is weak. Size is omitted from some rows. Given values are once, few, many or a class for expanded clones.

CDR3 protein	CDR3 DNA	V gene	J gene	clone size	D gene
CASSLKPGARSGNTIYF	TGTGCCAGCAGCCTGAAACCAGGGGCCCGCTCTGGAAACACCATATATTTT	TRBV7-9	TRBJ1-3	-	-
CASSRALGLVRNEKLFF	TGCGCCAGCAGCCGGGCCCTGGGGCTGGTCCGTAATGAAAAACTGTTTTTT	TRBV5-1	TRBJ1-4	once	-
CASRDRGGYGYTF	TGTGCCAGCAGGGACAGGGGGGGCTATGGCTACACCTTC	TRBV19	TRBJ1-2	-	TRBD1
CASSERTGQWEKLFF	TGTGCCAGCAGTGAGAGGACAGGACAGTGGGAAAAACTGTTTTTT	TRBV28	TRBJ1-4	-	TRBD1
CASSLTGDVNQPQHF	TGTGCCAGCAGTCTAACAGGGGATGTCAATCAGCCCCAGCATTTT	TRBV6-5	TRBJ1-5	-	TRBD1
CAWSSIRGDTDTQYF	TGTGCCTGGAGTTCCATCAGGGGGGACACAGATACGCAGTATTTT	TRBV30	TRBJ2-3	-	-
CASSLGLAGPQYNEQFF	TGCGCCAGCAGCTTGGGACTAGCGGGGCCCCAATACAATGAGCAGTTCTTC	TRBV5-1	TRBJ2-1	-	TRBD2
CASTTGQGDTGELFF	TGTGCCAGCACCACCGGACAGGGAGACACCGGGGAGCTGTTTTTT	TRBV7-3	TRBJ2-2	-	TRBD1
CASSLDSGLGSEAFF	TGTGCCAGCAGCTTAGATTCGGGGTTGGGCTCTGAAGCTTTCTTT	TRBV7-6	TRBJ1-1	-	-
CASSEGTGSNGYTF	TGTGCCAGCAGTGAGGGGACAGGGAGCAATGGCTACACCTTC	TRBV6-4	TRBJ1-2	-	TRBD1
CASSYDPGGVTEAFF	TGCGCCAGCAGCTATGACCCAGGAGGTGTAACTGAAGCTTTCTTT	TRBV5-1	TRBJ1-1	once	-
CASSPDWARGMSYGYTF	TGTGCCAGCAGCCCAGATTGGGCAAGGGGAATGAGCTATGGCTACACCTTC	TRBV5-6	TRBJ1-2	-	-
CASSLGLASYEQYF	TGTGCCAGCAGCTTGGGACTAGCGAGCTACGAGCAGTACTTC	TRBV5-4	TRBJ2-7	-	TRBD2
CASSYSGPNEKLFF	TGTGCCAGCAGTTACTCCGGTCCTAATGAAAAACTGTTTTTT	TRBV6-6	TRBJ1-4	-	-
CASSLGGPGADTQYF	TGTGCCAGTTCTCTCGGGGGGCCGGGGGCAGATACGCAGTATTTT	TRBV19	TRBJ2-3	-	-
CAWTPGRGYYEQYF	TGTGCCTGGACCCCAGGGAGGGGTTACTACGAGCAGTACTTC	TRBV30	TRBJ2-7	-	TRBD2
CSASKGGAGVVQSETQYF	TGCAGTGCTAGTAAGGGGGGAGCGGGGGTAGTCCAGTCAGAGACCCAGTACTTC	TRBV20-1	TRBJ2-5	once	TRBD2
CASSVSGEAYEQYF	TGTGCCAGCAGCGTTTCTGGAGAGGCCTACGAGCAGTACTTC	TRBV9	TRBJ2-7	-	-
CASSPARDSPLHF	TGTGCCAGCAGCCCCGCCAGGGATTCACCCCTCCACTTT	TRBV7-3	TRBJ1-6	-	-
CASSGRNSPLHF	TGTGCCAGCAGCGGGCGAAATTCACCCCTCCACTTT	TRBV7-2	TRBJ1-6	-	-
CASSLLGPGKSPPEAFF	TGTGCCAGCTCACTACTAGGACCGGGGAAGTCTCCACCTGAAGCTTTCTTT	TRBV18	TRBJ1-1	-	-
CASSLTGAGANVLTF	TGTGCCAGCAGTCTAACAGGGGCTGGGGCCAACGTCCTGACTTTC	TRBV6-5	TRBJ2-6	-	TRBD1
CASSLDLAGAPLSEQYF	TGCGCCAGCAGCTTGGATCTAGCGGGGGCCCCTTTGAGCGAGCAGTACTTC	TRBV5-1	TRBJ2-7	-	TRBD2
CAISEGQVNQPQHF	TGTGCCATCAGTGAGGGACAGGTTAATCAGCCCCAGCATTTT	TRBV10-3	TRBJ1-5	-	TRBD1
CASSSDRGETQYF	TGTGCCAGCAGCTCCGACAGGGGGGAGACCCAGTACTTC	TRBV11-2	TRBJ2-5	-	TRBD1
CASSAGTGNSSPLHF	TGTGCCAGCAGTGCCGGGACAGGGAATAGTTCACCCCTCCACTTT	TRBV28	TRBJ1-6	-	TRBD1